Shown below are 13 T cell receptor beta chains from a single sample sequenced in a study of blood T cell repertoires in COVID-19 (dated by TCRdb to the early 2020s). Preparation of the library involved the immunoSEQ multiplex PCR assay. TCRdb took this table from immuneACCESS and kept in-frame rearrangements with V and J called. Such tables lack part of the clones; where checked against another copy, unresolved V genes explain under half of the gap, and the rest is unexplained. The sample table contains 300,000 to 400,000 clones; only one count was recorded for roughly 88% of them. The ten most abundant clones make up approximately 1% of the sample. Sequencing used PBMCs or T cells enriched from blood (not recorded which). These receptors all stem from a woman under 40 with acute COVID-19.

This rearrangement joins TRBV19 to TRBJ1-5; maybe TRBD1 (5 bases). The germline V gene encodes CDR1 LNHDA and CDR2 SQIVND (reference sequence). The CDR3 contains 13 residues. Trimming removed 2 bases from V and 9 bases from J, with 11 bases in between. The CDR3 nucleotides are TGTGCCAGTAGTATATACCAGGGAGGGCCCCAGCATTTT. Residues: CASSIYQGGPQHF.

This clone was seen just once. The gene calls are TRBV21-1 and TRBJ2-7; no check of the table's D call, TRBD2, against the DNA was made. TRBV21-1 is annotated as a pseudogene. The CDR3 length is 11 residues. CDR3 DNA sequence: TGTGCCAGCAGCCTGAGCTACGAGCAGTACTTC. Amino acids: CASSLSYEQYF.

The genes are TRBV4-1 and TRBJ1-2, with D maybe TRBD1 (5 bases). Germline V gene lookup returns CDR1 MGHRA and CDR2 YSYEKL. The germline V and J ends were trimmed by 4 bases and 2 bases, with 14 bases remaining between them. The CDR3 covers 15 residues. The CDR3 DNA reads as TGCGCCAGCAGCCCCCCTGGGGGGGGGAACTATGGCTACACCTTC. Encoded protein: CASSPPGGGNYGYTF.

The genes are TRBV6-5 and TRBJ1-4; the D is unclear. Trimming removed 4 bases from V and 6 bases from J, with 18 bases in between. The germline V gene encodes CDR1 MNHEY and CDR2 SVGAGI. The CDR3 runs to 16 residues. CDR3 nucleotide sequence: TGTGCCAGCAGTTCTCGTGGGGAGGGCGGAGATGAAAAACTGTTTTTT. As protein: CASSSRGEGGDEKLFF.

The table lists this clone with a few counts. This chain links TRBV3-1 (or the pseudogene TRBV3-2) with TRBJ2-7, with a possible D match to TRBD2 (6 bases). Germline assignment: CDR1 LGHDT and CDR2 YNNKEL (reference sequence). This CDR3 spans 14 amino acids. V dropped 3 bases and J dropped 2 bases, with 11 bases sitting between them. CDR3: CASSQRAGTYEQYF. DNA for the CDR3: TGTGCCAGCAGCCAGAGGGCGGGAACCTACGAGCAGTACTTC.

The CDR3 DNA is TGTGCCAGCAGAGAGCGGGCTACGCAGTATTTT. Translation gives CASRERATQYF. The chain is built from TRBV2 and TRBJ2-3; tentative D call: TRBD2 (6 bases). Deletions cut 6 bases from V and 8 bases from J, with 9 bases between. This CDR3 contains 11 residues. CDR1 and CDR2 from the germline V gene are SNHLY and FYNNEI. Full variable domain (outside the CDR3, taken from reference TRBV2 and TRBJ2-3): EPEVTQTPSHQVTQMGQEVILRCVPISNHLYFYWYRQILGQKVEFLVSFYNNEISEKSEIFDDQFSVERPDGSNFTLKIRSTKLEDSAMYFCASRERATQYFGPGTRLTVL.

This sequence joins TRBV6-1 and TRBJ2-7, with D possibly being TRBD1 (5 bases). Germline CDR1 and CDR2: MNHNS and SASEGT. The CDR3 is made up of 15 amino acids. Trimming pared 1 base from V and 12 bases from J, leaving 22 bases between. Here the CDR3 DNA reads TGTGCCAGCAGTGAAGAATGGTCAGGGTTACGAGCATGGTACTTC. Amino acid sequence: CASSEEWSGLRAWYF.

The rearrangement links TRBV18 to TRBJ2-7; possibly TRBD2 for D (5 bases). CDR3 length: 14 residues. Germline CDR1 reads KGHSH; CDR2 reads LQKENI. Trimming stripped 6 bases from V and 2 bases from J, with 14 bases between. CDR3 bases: TGTGCCAGCTCTTCCGGGGAACATGCCTACGAGCAGTACTTC. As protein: CASSSGEHAYEQYF.

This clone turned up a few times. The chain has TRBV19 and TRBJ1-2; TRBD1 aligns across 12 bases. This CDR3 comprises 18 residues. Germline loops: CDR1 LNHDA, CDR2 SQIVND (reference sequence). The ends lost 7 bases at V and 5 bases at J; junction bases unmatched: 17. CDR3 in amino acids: CASNDSRDRGLRRYGYTF. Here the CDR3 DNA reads TGTGCCAGTAATGACTCCCGGGACAGGGGGCTGAGAAGGTATGGCTACACCTTC.

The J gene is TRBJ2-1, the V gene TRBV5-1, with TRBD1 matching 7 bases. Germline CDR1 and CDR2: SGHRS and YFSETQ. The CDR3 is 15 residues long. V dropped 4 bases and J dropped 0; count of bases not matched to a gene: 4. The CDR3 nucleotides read TGCGCCAGCAGCAAGGGACAGAGCTCCTACAATGAGCAGTTCTTC. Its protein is CASSKGQSSYNEQFF.

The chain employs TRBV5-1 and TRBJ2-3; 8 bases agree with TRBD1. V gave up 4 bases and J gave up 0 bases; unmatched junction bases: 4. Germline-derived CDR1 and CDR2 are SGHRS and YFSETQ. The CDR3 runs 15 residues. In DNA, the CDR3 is TGCGCCAGCAGCCCTCGACAGGGGAGCACAGATACGCAGTATTTT. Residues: CASSPRQGSTDTQYF.

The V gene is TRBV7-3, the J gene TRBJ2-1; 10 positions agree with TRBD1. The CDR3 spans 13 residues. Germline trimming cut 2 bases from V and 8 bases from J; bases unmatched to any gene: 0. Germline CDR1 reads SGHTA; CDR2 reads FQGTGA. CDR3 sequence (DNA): TGTGCCAGCAGCTTAGGGACAGGGGATGAGCAGTTCTTC. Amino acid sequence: CASSLGTGDEQFF.

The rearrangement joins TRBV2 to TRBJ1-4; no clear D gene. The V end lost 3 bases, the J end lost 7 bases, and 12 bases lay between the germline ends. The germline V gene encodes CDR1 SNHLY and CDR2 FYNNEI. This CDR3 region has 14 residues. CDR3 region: CASSESLRGEKLFF. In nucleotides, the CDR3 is TGTGCCAGCAGTGAGTCTCTACGGGGTGAAAAACTGTTTTTT. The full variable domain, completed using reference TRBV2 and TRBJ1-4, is EPEVTQTPSHQVTQMGQEVILRCVPISNHLYFYWYRQILGQKVEFLVSFYNNEISEKSEIFDDQFSVERPDGSNFTLKIRSTKLEDSAMYFCASSESLRGEKLFFGSGTQLSVL.